These T cell receptor beta chains were read from a single sample in a study of blood T cell repertoires in COVID-19. Sequenced by immunoSEQ multiplex PCR; TCRdb stores in-frame clones only, minus some. The sample holds 200,000 or so clones; approximately 83% are singletons and the top ten take 6.5% to 9.5%. Sequences were obtained from PBMCs or T cells enriched from blood (not recorded which). All receptors derive from a man aged 35 to 55 who had recovered from COVID-19. CDR3s include the opening cysteine and the closing phenylalanine or tryptophan. Clone sizes are given selectively: once, few, many, or a class where the clone is expanded.

TRBV30	-	CAWSVGAGGSSPLHF
TRBV5-1	-	CASSSAQGNYGYTF
TRBV5-4	-	CASSVYDRGNQPQHF
TRBV24-1	few	CATSEGAGEAFF
TRBV30	-	CAWGASKNIQYF
TRBV5-1	-	CASSWGQGNYGYTF
TRBV5-1	-	CASSIPQGSGDRVNQPQHF
TRBV4-1	-	CASSQESYGTSSYNEQFF
TRBV29-1	-	CSAAYTANEKLFF
TRBV9	-	CASSVGERAGGYTF
TRBV4-1	-	CASSQDASGGPAGYTF
TRBV5-1	-	CASRVQRGNYEQYF
TRBV19	-	CASSIDGYRTSYNSPLHF
TRBV12-3/TRBV12-4	-	CASRMTGYDTQYF
TRBV12-3/TRBV12-4	-	CASSPSGANVLTF
TRBV9	-	CASSQAGSGANVLTF
TRBV19	-	CASNRIGMNTGELFF
TRBV5-1	-	CASSRESDTQYF
TRBV18	-	CASSPGQGGNQPQHF
TRBV7-2	-	CASSLVLAGGRPKNIQYF
TRBV2	-	CASSTDRGNSPLHF
TRBV6-5	-	CASRLAGAQETQYF
TRBV5-8	-	CASSLGTSGGQRDTQYF
TRBV5-1	few	CASSLKGLSGANVLTF
TRBV3-1/TRBV3-2	few	CASSDNRDFYNEQFF
TRBV3-1/TRBV3-2	-	CASSQGGGRGVNEQYF
TRBV28	-	CASSPMAGDYNEQFF
TRBV19	-	CASTSGATSGNTIYF
TRBV10-2	-	CASSEVRGRATNEKLFF
TRBV12-3/TRBV12-4	-	CASRMTGKGGYTF
TRBV11-2	-	CASSHNTGNYGYTF
TRBV4-1	once	CASSPTGGSETQYF
TRBV7-9	few	CASSLGQGAWEKLFF
TRBV10-1	once	CASSDAGTAGANVLTF
TRBV28	-	CASTPQGGTQYF
TRBV19	-	CASSRQDRGMRQPQHF
TRBV19	-	CASRETGYSNQPQHF
TRBV7-2	-	CASSLSVSRVGTEAFF